One and the same sample provided the 25 T cell receptor beta chains below, sequenced in a study of T cells in tuberculosis. TCRdb keeps only in-frame clones here, not all; method: immunoSEQ multiplex PCR. Here the sample spans just under 45,000 clones, around 94% being singletons. Sample: PBMCs. The source is a donor aged 10 to 29 with latent tuberculosis or without tuberculosis infection. Some clones in this sample may be carry-over from other donors' samples.

The chain has TRBV27 and TRBJ1-2; 11 nucleotides align to TRBD1. The CDR3 totals 13 residues. Looked up from germline, CDR1 is MNHEY and CDR2 is SMNVEV (reference sequence). V lost 5 bases to trimming and J lost 10 bases; unmatched junction nucleotides: 6. The CDR3: CASSPGTGGVYTF. In nucleotides, the CDR3 is TGTGCCAGCAGTCCCGGGACAGGGGGGGTCTACACCTTC.

The rearrangement uses TRBV27 and TRBJ1-5, with TRBD1 identical over 11 bases. There are 15 residues in the CDR3. Germline V gene sequence: CDR1 MNHEY, CDR2 SMNVEV (reference sequence). V shed 4 bases and J 6 bases; nucleotides not matched to a gene: 5. CDR3 sequence reads: CASSSSGQGAQPQHF. CDR3 sequence (DNA): TGTGCCAGCAGTTCAAGCGGACAGGGGGCTCAGCCCCAGCATTTT.

The chain joins TRBV6-1 to TRBJ2-7, with 10 bases that match TRBD2. The J segment lost 3 bases and the V segment lost 4 bases, leaving 6 bases of the junction unmatched. The CDR3 spans 15 residues. The germline V gene has CDR1 MNHNS and CDR2 SASEGT. CDR3 sequence reads: CASSAPSGGLYEQYF. The CDR3 nucleotides are TGTGCCAGCAGTGCTCCTAGCGGGGGCCTCTACGAGCAGTACTTC.

This chain joins TRBV4-3 and TRBJ2-6; D not resolved. Germline V gene sequence: CDR1 LGHNA, CDR2 YSLEER. V was shortened by 0 bases and J by 4 bases, with 4 bases between the two germline ends. The CDR3 totals 14 residues. The CDR3 nucleotides are TGCGCCAGCAGCCAAGATCAAGGGGCCAACGTCCTGACTTTC. It is translated as CASSQDQGANVLTF.

The chain links TRBV29-1 to TRBJ1-1; D not certain. The germline V gene has CDR1 SQVTM and CDR2 ANQGSEA. The CDR3 loop spans 11 amino acids. V was cut by 3 bases and J by 10 bases, with 12 bases left in between. This chain's CDR3 is CSVDQPSGAFF. CDR3 nucleotides: TGCAGCGTTGACCAACCCAGCGGAGCTTTCTTT.

This chain joins TRBV27 and TRBJ1-5; the D is unclear. Trimming left V 5 bases short and J 3 bases short, with 5 bases between. The CDR3 is made up of 12 amino acids. The germline gives CDR1 MNHEY, CDR2 SMNVEV (reference sequence). CDR3 residues: CASSRNNQPQHF. Here the CDR3 DNA reads TGTGCCAGCAGTCGTAACAATCAGCCCCAGCATTTT.

The gene calls are TRBV11-2 and TRBJ1-5; 10 positions agree with TRBD1. Germline CDR1 is SGHAT and CDR2 is FQNNGV. V lost 3 bases and J lost 7; bases outside the gene matches: 12. The CDR3 length is 17 residues. The CDR3 is CASSLAPGQGLDQPQHF. CDR3 coding DNA: TGTGCCAGCAGCTTGGCTCCGGGACAGGGGCTTGACCAGCCCCAGCATTTT.

This clone was detected once. The V gene is TRBV18, the J gene TRBJ2-3; 8 bases fit TRBD1. CDR3 size: 14 residues. Germline trimming cut 3 bases from V and 8 bases from J; bases unmatched to any gene: 7. Looked up from germline, CDR1 is KGHSH and CDR2 is LQKENI. CDR3 DNA: TGTGCCAGCTCACCGCCGGACAGGGTTAGTACGCAGTATTTT. This gives the protein CASSPPDRVSTQYF.

This clone was observed a single time. The rearrangement joins TRBV27 to TRBJ2-7, with TRBD1 matching 9 bases. V trimming: 4 bases; J trimming: 12 bases; junction bases outside the gene matches: 16. The CDR3 covers 15 residues. Germline CDR1 and CDR2: MNHEY and SMNVEV (reference sequence). CDR3 DNA: TGTGCCAGCAGTTCCCCGGGACAGGGATCAAACGACTTGTACTTC. Translating gives CASSSPGQGSNDLYF.

V gene TRBV6-1 combines with J gene TRBJ2-1, with D possibly matching TRBD2 (5 bases). The CDR3 is 12 amino acids. V gave up 5 bases and J gave up 6 bases, with 8 bases separating them. From germline, CDR1 is MNHNS and CDR2 SASEGT. The CDR3 spells CASSRSGNEQFF. The CDR3 nucleotides read TGTGCCAGCAGTAGAAGCGGCAATGAGCAGTTCTTC.

This sequence joins TRBV4-3 and TRBJ2-7; 10 nucleotides align to TRBD1. In germline, CDR1 is LGHNA, CDR2 YSLEER. J was trimmed by 7 bases and V by 1 base; bases with no gene match: 7. This CDR3 is 15 amino acids long. The CDR3 coding sequence is TGCGCCAGCAGCCAAGCGGGACAGGGGCTTTGGGAGCAGTACTTC. This codes for CASSQAGQGLWEQYF.

This chain links TRBV6-1 with TRBJ2-1; a possible D gene is TRBD2 (5 bases). This CDR3 region has 13 residues. V gave up 6 bases and J gave up 10 bases, with 16 bases separating them. The germline V gene has CDR1 MNHNS and CDR2 SASEGT. DNA of the CDR3: TGTGCCAGCAGCGTCCGCGGGTATAGAGAGCAGTTCTTC. It translates to CASSVRGYREQFF.

The chain couples TRBV11-3 to TRBJ1-2; possibly TRBD1 for D (6 bases). Trimming took 1 base from V and 6 from J, leaving 12 bases between them. Per germline, CDR1 SGHNT and CDR2 YENEEA. There are 14 residues in the CDR3. The CDR3 protein is CASSLVTGRDGYTF. CDR3 nucleotide sequence: TGTGCCAGCAGCTTAGTTACAGGGCGGGATGGCTACACCTTC.

The J gene is TRBJ1-2, the V gene TRBV7-9; TRBD1 aligns across 8 bases. Trimming at V came to 6 bases and at J to 5 bases, leaving 5 bases not matched to a gene. This CDR3 contains 13 residues. Looked up from germline, CDR1 is SEHNR and CDR2 is FQNEAQ (reference sequence). CDR3: CASSRDRSYGYTF. For the CDR3, the DNA is TGTGCCAGCAGTCGGGACAGGTCGTATGGCTACACCTTC.

The genes are TRBV4-3 and TRBJ1-1, with a possible D match to TRBD1 (5 bases). The V gene lost 0 bases and the J gene lost 4 bases, with 12 bases spanning the gap. Germline loops: CDR1 LGHNA, CDR2 YSLEER. This CDR3 has 15 residues. The CDR3 spells CASSQDRVSGTEAFF. In DNA, the CDR3 is TGCGCCAGCAGCCAAGACAGGGTCTCGGGCACTGAAGCTTTCTTT.

V is TRBV19 and J is TRBJ1-5, with a possible D match to TRBD1 (5 bases). CDR1 LNHDA and CDR2 SQIVND come from the germline V gene (reference sequence). V lost 7 bases and J 7 bases, leaving 17 bases between the germline ends. The CDR3 has 14 residues. The CDR3 sequence: CASTQTRRGQPQHF. DNA for the CDR3: TGTGCCAGTACCCAGACCCGTAGGGGACAGCCCCAGCATTTT.

V and J are TRBV25-1 and TRBJ2-1, with 8 bases matching TRBD2. The V gene end was trimmed by 3 bases and the J gene end by 7 bases; junction bases not matched to a gene: 8. The CDR3 runs 15 residues. Germline V gene lookup returns CDR1 MGHDK and CDR2 SYGVNS. CDR3 nucleotide sequence: TGTGCCAGCAGTGACAAGGCGGGAGGAGGTAATGAGCAGTTCTTC. The encoded protein is CASSDKAGGGNEQFF.

The chain is built from TRBV5-1 and TRBJ2-7; the D gene is possibly TRBD2 (6 bases). Trimming cost V 4 bases and J 4 bases, with 12 bases left between them. The CDR3 has 13 residues. Germline V gene data show CDR1 as SGHRS and CDR2 as YFSETQ. CDR3 protein: CASSIGSLYEQYF. The CDR3 coding sequence is TGCGCCAGCAGCATCGGGAGTTTATACGAGCAGTACTTC.

V usage is TRBV2 and J usage is TRBJ1-5; D is possibly TRBD1 (5 bases). V was shortened by 6 bases and J by 5 bases, with 11 bases between the two germline ends. CDR3 size: 13 residues. Germline values: CDR1 SNHLY, CDR2 FYNNEI. CDR3 residues: CASSPREDQPQHF. The CDR3 DNA sequence: TGTGCCAGCAGCCCCAGGGAGGATCAGCCCCAGCATTTT.

The chain couples TRBV28 to TRBJ2-7, with 7 nucleotides matching TRBD1. Germline trimming cut 0 bases from V and 5 bases from J; bases unmatched to any gene: 10. The CDR3 runs 16 residues. Germline CDR1 and CDR2: MDHEN and SYDVKM. CDR3 residues: CASSLWFRRGIDEQYF. The CDR3 nucleotides are TGTGCCAGCAGTTTATGGTTTCGCAGGGGGATCGACGAGCAGTACTTC.

V and J are TRBV28 and TRBJ2-1; 8 nucleotides line up with TRBD1. Germline V CDR1 and CDR2: MDHEN, SYDVKM. The V gene end was trimmed by 5 bases and the J gene end by 5 bases; junction bases not matched to a gene: 11. CDR3 length: 16 residues. DNA for the CDR3: TGTGCCAGCAGTAGGGGGACAGGCGCCCTCCACAATGAGCAGTTCTTC. Amino acid sequence: CASSRGTGALHNEQFF.

V is TRBV28 and J is TRBJ1-1, with 7 bases lining up with TRBD1. V was clipped by 2 bases and J by 7 bases; unmatched bases: 10. The CDR3 has 15 residues. Per germline, CDR1 MDHEN and CDR2 SYDVKM. Here the CDR3 DNA reads TGTGCCAGCAGTTTAACTACAGGGGCTCACAATGAAGCTTTCTTT. This sequence encodes CASSLTTGAHNEAFF.

The V call is TRBV5-4, the J call TRBJ2-7; TRBD2 agrees at 8 bases. V trimming: 4 bases; J trimming: 3 bases; junction bases outside the gene matches: 9. CDR1 SGHNT and CDR2 YYREEE come from the germline V gene (reference sequence). This CDR3 is 15 amino acids long. The CDR3 loop is CASSPGAGGYYEQYF. Here the CDR3 DNA reads TGTGCCAGCAGCCCAGGTGCGGGAGGTTACTACGAGCAGTACTTC.

The chain links TRBV9 to TRBJ2-7; 10 bases are shared with TRBD1. From germline, CDR1 is SGDLS and CDR2 YYNGEE. J lost 5 bases, V lost 3 bases, and 8 bases had no gene match. CDR3 length equals 15 residues. CDR3 sequence reads: CASSAREGQGNEQYF. In DNA form, the CDR3 reads TGTGCCAGCAGCGCCCGGGAGGGACAGGGGAACGAGCAGTACTTC.

This rearrangement joins TRBV4-3 to TRBJ1-1; the D is unclear. Per germline, CDR1 LGHNA and CDR2 YSLEER. This CDR3 region has 18 residues. The V gene lost 0 bases and the J gene lost 2 bases, with 19 bases spanning the gap. The DNA of the CDR3 is TGCGCCAGCAGCCAAGATCTTTACGGAGAGGGTCGAAACACTGAAGCTTTCTTT. This sequence encodes CASSQDLYGEGRNTEAFF.